These 7 T cell receptor beta chains were sequenced from one sample in a study of cytomegalovirus exposure and HLA in healthy donors. Measured with immunoSEQ multiplex PCR; TCRdb has only the in-frame clones, and not every one. The sample shows about 180,000 clones, about 85% of them seen only once. Sequencing was done on a sample of PBMCs. The receptors were gathered from a man younger than 35 in good health and CMV-seropositive.

In this sample, this clone turned up once. This specimen includes other DNA sequences encoding the same CDR3. The rearrangement uses TRBV5-1 and TRBJ2-7; D gene unclear. Germline assignment: CDR1 SGHRS and CDR2 YFSETQ. The CDR3 spans 11 residues. V dropped 1 base and J dropped 6 bases, with 5 bases sitting between them. The CDR3 loop is CASSLSGEQYF. For the CDR3, the DNA is TGCGCCAGCAGCTTGTCAGGCGAGCAGTACTTC.

This clone was seen only once. The CDR3 DNA reads as TGCGCCAGCAGCTGGGGAGAGGGTAACGAGCAGTACTTC. Amino acids: CASSWGEGNEQYF. The genes are TRBV5-1 and TRBJ2-7; maybe TRBD2 (5 bases). V dropped 3 bases and J dropped 5 bases, with 12 bases sitting between them. The CDR3 extends over 13 amino acids. Germline CDR1 SGHRS, CDR2 YFSETQ.

V usage is TRBV2 and J usage is TRBJ2-5; no clear D. The CDR3 extends over 14 amino acids. Between the trimmed V and J ends, which lost 5 bases and 2 bases, there was a span of 12 bases. CDR1 is SNHLY, CDR2 FYNNEI, per germline. The CDR3 spells CASSLDNGQETQYF. CDR3 sequence (DNA): TGTGCCAGCAGTCTCGACAATGGACAAGAGACCCAGTACTTC.

V usage is TRBV2 and J usage is TRBJ2-5, with a weak D call TRBD2 (6 bases). This CDR3 contains 13 residues. Germline CDR1 reads SNHLY; CDR2 reads FYNNEI. The V and J ends lost 6 bases and 4 bases respectively, with 12 bases between them. CDR3 loop: CASRSLGGETQYF. The CDR3 DNA reads TGTGCCAGCAGGTCATTGGGGGGAGAGACCCAGTACTTC.

This clone was observed once. V gene TRBV5-8 combines with J gene TRBJ1-5; tentative D call: TRBD1 (5 bases). The ends were cut back, 7 bases at V and 5 bases at J, with 10 bases in the middle. The V gene's germline CDR1 is SGHTS and CDR2 YDEGEE. The CDR3 has 12 amino acids. The CDR3 DNA reads as TGTGCCAGCTCCGGAGGGGATCAGCCCCAGCATTTT. Amino acids: CASSGGDQPQHF.

The table lists this clone with a few counts. The chain combines TRBV28 with TRBJ2-2; 14 bases agree with TRBD2. This CDR3 has 16 amino acids. Germline loops: CDR1 MDHEN, CDR2 SYDVKM. Losses at the gene ends were 6 bases for V and 8 bases for J; bases not matched to a gene: 8. CDR3 residues: CASSATSGRERGELFF. The DNA of the CDR3 is TGTGCCAGCAGCGCGACTAGCGGGAGGGAAAGAGGGGAGCTGTTTTTT.

The V gene is TRBV5-1, the J gene TRBJ2-2; 7 bases align to TRBD1. The junction had 10 bases not matched to a gene; V was cut back by 4 bases and J by 4 bases. Per germline, CDR1 SGHRS and CDR2 YFSETQ. This CDR3 comprises 16 residues. This CDR3 is CASSPGQVQGTGELFF. The DNA of the CDR3 is TGCGCCAGCAGCCCCGGACAGGTCCAGGGCACCGGGGAGCTGTTTTTT.